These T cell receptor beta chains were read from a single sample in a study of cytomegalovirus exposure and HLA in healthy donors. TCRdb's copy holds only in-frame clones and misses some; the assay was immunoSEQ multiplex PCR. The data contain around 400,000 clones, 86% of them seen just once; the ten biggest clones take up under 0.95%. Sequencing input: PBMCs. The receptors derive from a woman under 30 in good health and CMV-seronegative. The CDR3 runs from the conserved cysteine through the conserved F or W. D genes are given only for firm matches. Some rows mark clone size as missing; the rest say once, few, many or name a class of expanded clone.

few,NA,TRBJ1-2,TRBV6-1,TGTGCCAGCACCGAAAGTGGGGAAGGAGGATATGGCTACACCTTC,CASTESGEGGYGYTF
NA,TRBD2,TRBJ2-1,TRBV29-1,TGCAGCGTGCGGGGGAATGAGCAGTTCTTC,CSVRGNEQFF
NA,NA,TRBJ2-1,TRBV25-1,TGTGCCAGCAGTGCCACCAGGGAATACAATGAGCAGTTCTTC,CASSATREYNEQFF
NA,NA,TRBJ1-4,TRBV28,TGTGCCAGCAGCTCAATGACAGTGGTTGATGAAAAACTGTTTTTT,CASSSMTVVDEKLFF
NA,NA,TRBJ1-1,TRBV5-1,TGCGCCAGCAGTTATGAGGCCCCACGGGACACTGAAGCTTTCTTT,CASSYEAPRDTEAFF
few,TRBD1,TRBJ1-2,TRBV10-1,TGCGCCAGCAGTGCAGGGGGGAACTATGGCTACACCTTC,CASSAGGNYGYTF
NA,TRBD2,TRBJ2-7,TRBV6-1,TGTGCCAGCACCCTAGAAGGACTAGCGGCTTACGAGCAGTACTTC,CASTLEGLAAYEQYF
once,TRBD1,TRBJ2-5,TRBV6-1,TGTGCCAGCTCTAGGGACAGGGGAGAGACCCAGTACTTC,CASSRDRGETQYF
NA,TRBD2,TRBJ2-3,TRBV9,TGTGCCAGCAGCGTAGGCGGTAGCGGGGGCCTCCTCACAGATACGCAGTATTTT,CASSVGGSGGLLTDTQYF
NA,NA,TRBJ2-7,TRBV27,TGTGCCAGCAGTTCTGGGGGCCCGGGGTCCTACGAGCAGTACTTC,CASSSGGPGSYEQYF
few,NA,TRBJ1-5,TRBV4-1,TGCGCCAGCAGCCAAGTTTGGCCGGGTTGGCCCCAGCATTTT,CASSQVWPGWPQHF
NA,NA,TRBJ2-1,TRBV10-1,TGCGCCAGCAGTGAGTACACCCTAGATGAGCAGTTCTTC,CASSEYTLDEQFF
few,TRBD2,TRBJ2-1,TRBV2,TGTGCCAGCACCTTAAAGGGCGGGAGATTGAATGAGCAGTTCTTC,CASTLKGGRLNEQFF
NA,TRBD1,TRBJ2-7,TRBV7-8,TGTGCCAGCAGCTTAGTTACGTTGGGACAGGGGTTCGAGCAGTACTTC,CASSLVTLGQGFEQYF
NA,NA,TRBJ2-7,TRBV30,TGTGCCTTCCGGGATCTGGGCCGGGAGCAGTACTTC,CAFRDLGREQYF
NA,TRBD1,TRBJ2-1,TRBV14,TGTGCCAGCAGCCAGACAGGGTACAATGAGCAGTTCTTC,CASSQTGYNEQFF